In its sample, the clone carrying this TCR beta chain was seen a few times. The source of the sample is a study of OX40 agonist ivuxolimab in advanced cancers. The timepoints at which blood was sampled were baseline, cycle 4 day 1, and cycle 7 day 1. Germline V gene lookup returns CDR1 SGHKS and CDR2 YYEKEE (reference sequence). Trimming cost V 0 bases and J 6 bases; bases outside gene matches: 11. This CDR3 has 19 residues. Only in-frame clones appear in the TCRdb table, and some are missing; sequencing was by immunoSEQ multiplex PCR. The profile shows 74,000 or so clones, more than 80% of them singletons.

The V call is TRBV5-5, the J call TRBJ2-3, with 15 bases that match TRBD2. The TCR was taken from an adult with an advanced solid tumor such as melanoma, head and neck, liver or kidney cancer. This specimen was CD4+ or CD8+ T cells sorted from blood, taken in a trial of the OX40 agonist ivuxolimab. The CDR3 loop is CASSLGYGLAGGPEDTQYF. The CDR3 nucleotides are TGTGCCAGCAGCTTGGGGTACGGACTAGCGGGAGGGCCTGAGGATACGCAGTATTTT.